The entry that follows covers one TCR beta chain sequence. Its target is unknown. The data are from a study of cytomegalovirus exposure and HLA in healthy donors. 60 Vbeta and 13 Jbeta primers were used in PCR. Assay: immunoSEQ multiplex PCR; the TCRdb copy retains only in-frame clones and omits some. The sample shows about 230,000 clones, almost 85% of them seen only once. The CDR3 runs 13 residues. From germline, CDR1 is PRHDT and CDR2 FYEKMQ (reference sequence). Trimming at V came to 2 bases and at J to 15 bases, leaving 8 bases not matched to a gene. General study points: The authors later found most CMV-associated TCR beta chains appeared HLA-restricted. The study carried out a later analysis of TCR beta sequences. It associated some 15,000 of them with specific HLA alleles at a false discovery rate of 0.05. One variant, a missense change in DCLRE1C, was linked in a later analysis to TCR beta V- and J-gene trimming.

Donors were nominally healthy when sampled, though unrecorded immune exposures were likely. Material: PBMCs. This clonotype was sampled from a woman in her forties in good health and CMV-seronegative. The chain employs TRBV13 and TRBJ2-1; 9 bases fit TRBD1. The DNA for the CDR3 is TGTGCCAGCAGCTTATCTCCGGGACAGGGACCGTTCTTC. It is translated as CASSLSPGQGPFF.